What follows are 10 T cell receptor beta chains derived from one specimen sequenced in a study of T-cell memory formation after mild COVID-19. In TCRdb, the 5' RACE reads were re-called with MiXCR into one record per CDR3 protein. The sample shows a few hundred thousand distinct CDR3 sequences, around 15% of them seen only once. Material: PBMCs or a T cell subset sorted from them (not recorded which). The source is a man younger than 35 who had mild COVID-19 (a few samples of this study predate the infection). Cell type and time point are not known.

This clonotype turned up a few times. The chain combines TRBV7-9 with TRBJ2-1, with 10 positions matching TRBD1. Germline trimming cut 5 bases from V and 8 bases from J; bases unmatched to any gene: 12. The V gene's germline CDR1 is SEHNR and CDR2 FQNEAQ (reference sequence). This CDR3 is 16 amino acids long. DNA for the CDR3: TGTGCCAGCAGCAGCGGGACAGGGGTGATCGTCTATGAGCAGTTCTTC. It specifies CASSSGTGVIVYEQFF. Using reference TRBV7-9 and TRBJ2-1 for the parts outside the CDR3, the full variable domain is DTGVSQNPRHKITKRGQNVTFRCDPISEHNRLYWYRQTLGQGPEFLTYFQNEAQLEKSRLLSDRFSAERPKGSFSTLEIQRTEQGDSAMYLCASSSGTGVIVYEQFFGPGTRLTVL.

V and J are TRBV6-5 and TRBJ1-5; 10 bases line up with TRBD1. V trimming: 4 bases; J trimming: 6 bases; junction bases outside the gene matches: 6. The CDR3 contains 15 residues. Germline CDR1 reads MNHEY; CDR2 reads SVGAGI. The CDR3 sequence is CASSFDRGLSQPQHF. The CDR3 bases are TGTGCCAGCAGTTTCGACAGGGGGCTTAGTCAGCCCCAGCATTTT.

This clonotype was observed many times. The chain uses TRBV6-6 and TRBJ2-5, with TRBD2 identical over 9 bases. CDR3 length equals 12 residues. In germline, CDR1 is MNHNY, CDR2 SVGAGI (reference sequence). Germline trimming cut 8 bases from V and 5 bases from J; bases unmatched to any gene: 3. CDR3 in amino acids: CASRGGVETQYF. For the CDR3, the DNA is TGTGCCAGCCGCGGGGGGGTGGAGACCCAGTACTTC.

This rearrangement joins TRBV12-3 or TRBV12-4 to TRBJ2-7, with 7 bases that match TRBD1. This CDR3 region has 14 residues. The V gene end was trimmed by 5 bases and the J gene end by 6 bases; junction bases not matched to a gene: 10. CDR3 DNA sequence: TGTGCCAGCAGTACAAGACAGGGTTTCTCCGAGCAGTACTTC. The encoded protein is CASSTRQGFSEQYF.

This clonotype was seen a few times. V and J are TRBV4-1 and TRBJ1-3; tentative D call: TRBD1 (6 bases). Looked up from germline, CDR1 is MGHRA and CDR2 is YSYEKL. The V end was cut by 5 bases, the J end by 1 base, with 18 bases between. This CDR3 region has 17 residues. The CDR3 spells CASSAIPGQTSGNTIYF. DNA of the CDR3: TGCGCCAGCAGCGCAATCCCGGGACAAACTTCTGGAAACACCATATATTTT.

This clonotype was counted a few times. V and J are TRBV6-6 and TRBJ1-5; D is possibly TRBD1 (5 bases). V was shortened by 0 bases and J by 7 bases, with 16 bases between the two germline ends. The CDR3 is made up of 16 amino acids. Germline V gene sequence: CDR1 MNHNY, CDR2 SVGAGI (reference sequence). The CDR3: CASSYSRVRVLQPQHF. In DNA, the CDR3 is TGTGCCAGCAGTTACTCCAGGGTACGGGTATTGCAGCCCCAGCATTTT.

The rearrangement links TRBV28 to TRBJ1-2; D remains ambiguous. Deletions cut 7 bases from V and 4 bases from J, with 10 bases between. This CDR3 has 12 residues. CDR1 MDHEN and CDR2 SYDVKM come from the germline V gene. CDR3 in amino acids: CASTFPPYGYTF. Written as DNA, the CDR3 is TGTGCCAGCACTTTCCCCCCCTATGGCTACACCTTC.

CDR3 nucleotide sequence: TGTGCCAGCAAGGAACAGGGCTCCTACAATGAGCAGTTCTTC. Translation gives CASKEQGSYNEQFF. The chain recombines TRBV2 with TRBJ2-1; tentative D call: TRBD1 (6 bases). CDR1 and CDR2 from the germline V gene are SNHLY and FYNNEI. This CDR3 spans 14 amino acids. The germline V and J ends were trimmed by 7 bases and 0 bases, with 10 bases remaining between them.

The genes are TRBV7-8 and TRBJ1-2; 9 bases match TRBD1. This CDR3 is built from 16 residues. V lost 4 bases, J lost 2 bases, and 8 bases stayed unmatched. The germline V gene encodes CDR1 SGHVS and CDR2 FQNEAQ. The CDR3 here is CASSSTGTGRNYGYTF. In DNA form, the CDR3 reads TGTGCCAGCAGCTCGACCGGGACAGGGCGCAACTATGGCTACACCTTC.

A few counts support this clonotype. The chain uses TRBV5-1 and TRBJ2-7; 10 nucleotides align to TRBD2. The CDR3 covers 15 residues. Germline V lookup: CDR1 SGHRS, CDR2 YFSETQ. Unmatched junction bases numbered 1, after V lost 0 bases and J lost 1 base. This CDR3 is CASSLGTSGSYEQYF. CDR3 nucleotide sequence: TGCGCCAGCAGCTTGGGGACTAGCGGTTCCTACGAGCAGTACTTC.